This TCR beta chain was identified in a study of regulatory T cells in long-lasting Graves disease. Background on the study: Graves' patients, diagnosed recently, had received antithyroid drugs under 3 months. Study results and limitations: Persistent-disease Graves' patients showed less TCR diversity than new cases.

This clonotype was found many times. The antigen remains undetermined. CDR3 regions were amplified by Arm-PCR using iRepertoire HTBI primers to build TCR beta libraries. Using its own MiXCR run on the multiplex PCR reads, TCRdb lists one record per CDR3 protein. Found here are a few hundred thousand distinct CDR3 sequences, 13% of them singletons; the top ten hold roughly 10%. The germline CDR1 and CDR2 sequences are DFQATT and SNEGSKA (reference sequence). This CDR3 comprises 15 residues. The junction had 5 bases not matched to a gene; V was cut back by 2 bases and J by 0 bases. This sample's time point: newly diagnosed GD, antithyroid drugs for less than 3 months. PBMC RNA was the source of the TCR library. Roughly 9.3 milliliters of peripheral blood were taken and placed in EDTA tubes. This same sample was also taken into another study, of T cells in Graves' hyperthyroidism and ophthalmopathy.

The V call is TRBV20-1, the J call TRBJ1-1, with 8 bases that match TRBD1. The sequence was collected from a young man with Graves disease. The sample in question was peripheral blood mononuclear cells (PBMCs), obtained at new diagnosis, from a patient treated with antithyroid drugs. CDR3: CSARHRGGMNTEAFF. The CDR3 DNA sequence: TGCAGTGCTAGACACAGGGGGGGGATGAACACTGAAGCTTTCTTT.